This TCR beta chain appears in the sequencing data of a study of blood T cell repertoires in COVID-19. Study as a whole: Collection of acute and convalescent COVID-19 samples took place in the United States, Italy and Spain. Nucleic acid was either cDNA or gDNA, and it came from T cells, B-cell-depleted T cells, or PBMCs.

As handled by the study authors: The authors estimated nucleated cell counts from reference gene primer amplification. Generated by immunoSEQ multiplex PCR, the TCRdb table keeps only in-frame clones and is missing some. The V and J calls and clone size are taken from that table; D and trimming were inferred from the DNA. The sample holds about 200,000 clones; around 86% are singletons and the top ten take 8% to 9%. The germline CDR1 and CDR2 sequences are SGHTA and FQGTGA. The CDR3 runs to 16 residues. J gave up 6 bases and V 2 bases, and 4 bases lay outside the gene matches. One Seattle source followed patients from active infection through their disease course.

Sequencing was carried out using peripheral blood. The J gene is TRBJ2-2, the V gene TRBV7-3, with 12 bases that match TRBD1. The TCR sequence derives from a woman aged 80 or over with COVID-19, enrolled during active disease. DNA for the CDR3: TGTGCCAGCAGCTTATGGGACAGGGGGCTCGCCGGGGAGCTGTTTTTT. It is translated as CASSLWDRGLAGELFF.